This record looks at one T cell receptor beta chain sequence and its context. There are a few counts of this clonotype. It lacks a known antigen. Base qualities are missing; no much larger clone stands one base away. The data stem from a study of human T cells and chemical hapten exposure (dated by TCRdb to 2020 to 2022). At the level of the whole study: Libraries were combined into a pool for sequencing, and differences in TCR yield between samples came mainly from small differences in library volumes within the pool. In alopecia patients, the study followed how the peripheral blood TCR repertoire changed in vivo over primary and secondary sensitization to diphenylcyclopropenone (DPC), a hapten. On the study overall, not on this receptor specifically: After repeated subsampling, changes were observed in the strength of the expansion versus patch-test correlation and in the threshold at which the correlation became significant. The number of TCRs above 1 in 1000 frequency did not change with DPC sensitization; there was no evidence of global repertoire structure alterations.

Total RNA was isolated from unfractionated whole blood collected in Tempus Blood RNA tubes. About 5 healthy volunteers were used as TCR sequencing controls and were bled at day 0, 2 weeks and 6 weeks. During library preparation, unique molecular identifiers were attached to individual cDNA molecules so that TCRs could be counted quantitatively and reproducibly. For every blood RNA sample, sequencing covered both the TCR alpha and TCR beta chains. The paper's data handling went like this. A median of approximately 96,000 TCRs per sample was observed, with a range of 23,224 to 690,600. The Decombinator software suite was used to annotate the V, J and CDR3 of the TCR reads. To make PS versus PT1 abundance plots, every sample was subsampled to the same number of TCRs (28,000). Expanded TCRs were defined as absent before sensitization and observed at least eight times at the 2-week time point. TCRdb trimmed the raw reads at Q25, called clones with MiXCR and kept productive beta chains. CDR3 protein duplicates are merged, each entry listing the most common genes and DNA. The V and J calls here are based on TCRdb, not the publication. The sample table contains more than 100,000 distinct CDR3 sequences; only one count was recorded for roughly 8.5% of them. The ten biggest clones cover 1.4% of the sample.

The CDR3 spans 15 residues, from the cysteine through the phenylalanine. Just CDR3 DNA is preserved here, 45 bases in frame from base 1. V loses 1 base of germline sequence and J loses 4 bases, and the interval between the two ends is 10 bases. For CDR1 and CDR2, the germline V gene (reference sequence) lists SEHNR and FQNEAQ. Sequenced material: whole blood. The rearranged chain carries TRBV7-9 and TRBJ2-2; the D gene is not confidently resolved. This TCR was sampled from a human donor in good health. Some clones in this sample may be carry-over from other donors' samples. Donor details come from another sample of the same person, matched by shared clones. Read as DNA, the sequence is TGTGCCAGCAGCTTAGACTCGAGACCCACCGGGGAGCTGTTTTTT. Its translation is CASSLDSRPTGELFF. The CDR3 plus the reference TRBV7-9 and TRBJ2-2 genes for the other parts give the full variable domain: DTGVSQNPRHKITKRGQNVTFRCDPISEHNRLYWYRQTLGQGPEFLTYFQNEAQLEKSRLLSDRFSAERPKGSFSTLEIQRTEQGDSAMYLCASSLDSRPTGELFFGEGSRLTVL.